These 28 T cell receptor beta chains share one sample of origin, sequenced in a study of T cell responses to AZD1222 COVID-19 vaccine. TCRdb's copy holds only in-frame clones and misses some; the assay was immunoSEQ multiplex PCR. The table shows 95,000 to 110,000 clones, with roughly 88% occurring only once. The source material was peripheral blood, sampled on day 0 of AZD1222 vaccination. The receptors shown here come from an adult in good health.

This sequence joins TRBV6-2 or TRBV6-3 and TRBJ2-7; the D gene is possibly TRBD1 (5 bases). CDR3 size: 17 residues. The germline gives CDR1 MNHEY, CDR2 SVGEGT. V was shortened by 6 bases and J by 5 bases, with 26 bases between the two germline ends. This chain's CDR3 is CASSPSVTAPKGHEQYF. In DNA, the CDR3 is TGTGCCAGCAGCCCCTCGGTGACAGCCCCGAAAGGCCACGAGCAGTACTTC.

This clone was picked up a small number of times. The chain's CDR3 is CASSSAGGTDTQYF. CDR3 DNA: TGTGCCAGCAGCTCAGCCGGGGGCACAGATACGCAGTATTTT. The rearrangement joins TRBV7-9 to TRBJ2-3, with a weak D call TRBD2 (5 bases). Per germline, CDR1 SEHNR and CDR2 FQNEAQ (reference sequence). Trimming took off 4 bases at V and 1 base at J, with 9 bases between the two ends. This CDR3 region has 14 residues.

The rearrangement links TRBV11-2 to TRBJ2-7; D is unresolved. This CDR3 comprises 16 residues. Trimming cost V 3 bases and J 0 bases, with 15 bases left between them. Germline V gene sequence: CDR1 SGHAT, CDR2 FQNNGV. The CDR3 coding sequence is TGTGCCAGCAGCTTCTCCGGCGACACGAGCTCCTACGAGCAGTACTTC. Protein sequence: CASSFSGDTSSYEQYF.

The chain combines TRBV18 with TRBJ2-1, with a possible D match to TRBD2 (6 bases). CDR3 size: 13 residues. The germline V gene encodes CDR1 KGHSH and CDR2 LQKENI. The V gene lost 4 bases and the J gene lost 7 bases, with 11 bases spanning the gap. CDR3 bases: TGTGCCAGCTCACTCACGGAGGGGAATGAGCAGTTCTTC. It translates to CASSLTEGNEQFF.

The chain combines TRBV10-1 with TRBJ1-5; D unclear. CDR1 and CDR2 from the germline V gene are WNHNN and SYGVQD (reference sequence). There are 17 residues in the CDR3. V lost 3 bases to trimming and J lost 0 bases, with 15 bases between them. The chain's CDR3 is CASSDKVEESSNQPQHF. The CDR3 nucleotides are TGCGCCAGCAGTGATAAGGTCGAGGAGAGTAGCAATCAGCCCCAGCATTTT.

The chain carries TRBV28 and TRBJ1-4, with D possibly TRBD1 on 6 matching bases. CDR1 and CDR2 (germline): MDHEN, SYDVKM. The length of the CDR3 is 12 residues. The V gene lost 6 bases and the J gene lost 8 bases, with 10 bases spanning the gap. The CDR3 nucleotides read TGTGCCAGCAGACAACAGGGAGAAAAACTGTTTTTT. As protein: CASRQQGEKLFF.

This rearrangement joins TRBV7-6 to TRBJ2-2, with 8 bases fitting TRBD1. Germline V gene lookup returns CDR1 SGHVS and CDR2 FNYEAQ. J gave up 5 bases and V 3 bases, and 8 bases lay outside the gene matches. The CDR3 is 16 residues long. CDR3 DNA: TGTGCCAGCAGCTTGTGGGCAGGGGGCGGAACCGGGGAGCTGTTTTTT. It yields the protein CASSLWAGGGTGELFF.

The V gene is TRBV12-3 or TRBV12-4, the J gene TRBJ1-2, with TRBD1 identical over 8 bases. CDR3 length: 13 residues. J was trimmed by 4 bases and V by 5 bases; bases with no gene match: 3. The chain's CDR3 is CASSPGQGYGYTF. The CDR3, as DNA: TGTGCCAGCAGTCCTGGACAGGGCTATGGCTACACCTTC.

The table lists this clone with a few counts. The same CDR3 arises from other DNA sequences in this sample as well. V is TRBV5-1 and J is TRBJ1-1, with TRBD1 as a possible D gene (5 bases). V lost 0 bases and J lost 1, with 7 bases in between. The CDR3 contains 14 residues. Germline assignment: CDR1 SGHRS and CDR2 YFSETQ. CDR3 sequence (DNA): TGCGCCAGCAGCTTGGGTGGACAGAACACTGAAGCTTTCTTT. It codes for CASSLGGQNTEAFF.

This chain joins TRBV7-2 and TRBJ2-1; 14 bases fit TRBD2. V shed 3 bases, J shed 8 bases, and the junction held 6 bases outside the gene matches. Per germline, CDR1 SGHTA and CDR2 FQGNSA. This CDR3 region has 16 residues. The CDR3 DNA sequence: TGTGCCAGCAGCTTTACCGGGACTAGCGGGAGACATGAGCAGTTCTTC. It is translated as CASSFTGTSGRHEQFF.

This chain links TRBV11-3 with TRBJ2-5, with D unresolved. The CDR3 extends over 14 amino acids. The V and J ends lost 0 bases and 2 bases respectively, with 7 bases between them. Germline CDR1 SGHNT, CDR2 YENEEA. The CDR3 sequence: CASSLDGGQETQYF. As DNA, the CDR3 is TGTGCCAGCAGCTTAGATGGCGGACAAGAGACCCAGTACTTC.

The CDR3: CASSQDARAPGNTIYF. CDR3 sequence (DNA): TGTGCCAGCAGCCAAGATGCGAGGGCCCCTGGAAACACCATATATTTT. J is TRBJ1-3 and V is TRBV3-1 (or the pseudogene TRBV3-2); D is uncertain. The V end lost 0 bases, the J end lost 2 bases, and 11 bases lay between the germline ends. The CDR3 is 16 residues long. The V gene's germline CDR1 is LGHDT and CDR2 YNNKEL (reference sequence).

This chain links TRBV19 with TRBJ2-7, with 13 bases identical to TRBD2. Trimming cost V 4 bases and J 2 bases; bases outside gene matches: 5. Per the germline V gene, CDR1 is LNHDA and CDR2 is SQIVND (reference sequence). The length of the CDR3 is 16 residues. The CDR3: CASSTRGLAGPYEQYF. The CDR3 nucleotides are TGTGCCAGTAGTACACGGGGACTAGCGGGGCCCTACGAGCAGTACTTC.

This clone was seen more than once but under ten times. CDR3 sequence reads: CASSHQQRANSGNTIYF. The CDR3 region has the DNA TGTGCCAGCAGTCACCAACAGAGGGCCAACTCTGGAAACACCATATATTTT. The chain employs TRBV6-2 or TRBV6-3 and TRBJ1-3; no firm D call. Germline CDR1 reads MNHEY; CDR2 reads SVGEGT. V dropped 5 bases and J dropped 0 bases, with 17 bases sitting between them. This CDR3 is 17 amino acids long.

V is TRBV3-1 (or the pseudogene TRBV3-2) and J is TRBJ2-5, with TRBD2 matching 7 bases. The CDR3 extends over 16 amino acids. J was trimmed by 1 base and V by 1 base; bases with no gene match: 6. Germline V CDR1 and CDR2: LGHDT, YNNKEL (reference sequence). CDR3 loop: CASSQVGRGFQETQYF. In DNA form, the CDR3 reads TGTGCCAGCAGCCAAGTGGGGCGGGGGTTCCAAGAGACCCAGTACTTC.

The rearrangement joins TRBV7-3 to TRBJ1-4; D not resolved. V lost 4 bases to trimming and J lost 2 bases, with 17 bases between them. Per germline, CDR1 SGHTA and CDR2 FQGTGA. The CDR3 runs to 17 residues. CDR3 sequence reads: CASSSTGGKVTNEKLFF. In DNA, the CDR3 is TGTGCCAGCAGCTCCACCGGAGGGAAGGTCACTAATGAAAAACTGTTTTTT.

This chain connects TRBV7-2 to TRBJ2-7; possibly TRBD1 for D (5 bases). The V end lost 5 bases, the J end lost 1 base, and 12 bases lay between the germline ends. In germline, CDR1 is SGHTA, CDR2 FQGNSA. CDR3 length: 14 residues. CDR3 DNA: TGTGCCAGCAGCCTTCAGACAGTGTCCTACGAGCAGTACTTC. It codes for CASSLQTVSYEQYF.

A word on this clone: Different DNA sequences within this sample yield the same CDR3. The chain has TRBV5-1 and TRBJ2-5; unclear D gene. V lost 0 bases, J lost 3 bases, and 3 bases lay in between. This CDR3 comprises 12 residues. CDR1 is SGHRS, CDR2 YFSETQ, per germline. The CDR3 nucleotides are TGCGCCAGCAGCTTGGGAGAAGAGACCCAGTACTTC. Translation: CASSLGEETQYF.

V gene TRBV10-3 combines with J gene TRBJ2-7; D possibly matches TRBD1 or TRBD2 (5 bases each). Trimming took off 6 bases at V and 5 bases at J, with 11 bases between the two ends. The germline V gene encodes CDR1 ENHRY and CDR2 SYGVKD. CDR3 size: 12 residues. The CDR3, as DNA: TGTGCCATCAGCGGGGACGTCGACGAGCAGTACTTC. It translates to CAISGDVDEQYF.

The chain recombines TRBV6-2 or TRBV6-3 with TRBJ1-5, with no clear D. Germline assignment: CDR1 MNHEY and CDR2 SVGEGT. The CDR3 is 12 amino acids. Trimming shortened V by 5 bases and J by 7 bases, and 9 bases separated the two germline ends. The CDR3 bases are TGTGCCAGCAGTCGCCTGGGACAGCCCCAGCATTTT. Protein: CASSRLGQPQHF.

The chain couples TRBV7-9 to TRBJ1-5; no clear D gene. Germline V gene lookup returns CDR1 SEHNR and CDR2 FQNEAQ (reference sequence). The CDR3 covers 13 residues. Trimming took off 1 base at V and 8 bases at J, with 9 bases between the two ends. CDR3 coding DNA: TGTGCCAGCAGCTTAGACCTCAACAAGCCCCAGCATTTT. Translating gives CASSLDLNKPQHF.

The rearrangement links TRBV30 to TRBJ1-2; D is possibly TRBD1 (6 bases). The CDR3 extends over 13 amino acids. The ends were cut back, 3 bases at V and 4 bases at J, with 12 bases in the middle. CDR1 is GTSNPN, CDR2 SVGIG, per germline (reference sequence). The CDR3 loop is CAWRVRGGYGYTF. The DNA for the CDR3 is TGTGCCTGGAGGGTGCGAGGGGGCTATGGCTACACCTTC.

The rearrangement joins TRBV7-2 to TRBJ1-2, with TRBD1 as a possible D gene (5 bases). Germline CDR1 reads SGHTA; CDR2 reads FQGNSA. The CDR3 spans 15 residues. V gave up 1 base and J gave up 3 bases, with 12 bases separating them. The CDR3 bases are TGTGCCAGCAGCTTAGAAAGGGGAGGTGACTATGGCTACACCTTC. Protein: CASSLERGGDYGYTF.

This clone has a single count. The gene calls are TRBV9 and TRBJ2-7; either TRBD1 or TRBD2 may supply D (5 bases each). The CDR3 spans 15 residues. Germline V gene lookup returns CDR1 SGDLS and CDR2 YYNGEE. V was cut by 3 bases and J by 3 bases, with 16 bases left in between. The CDR3 protein is CASSEDGTVVYEQYF. DNA of the CDR3: TGTGCCAGCAGCGAAGACGGGACGGTAGTCTACGAGCAGTACTTC.

The V gene is TRBV7-8, the J gene TRBJ1-6; the D is unclear. The ends were cut back, 1 base at V and 0 bases at J, with 7 bases in the middle. The CDR3 totals 16 residues. In germline, CDR1 is SGHVS, CDR2 FQNEAQ. This CDR3 reads CASSLGGSSYNSPLHF. As DNA, the CDR3 is TGTGCCAGCAGCTTAGGGGGAAGCTCCTATAATTCACCCCTCCACTTT. The whole variable domain, remainder taken from reference TRBV7-8 and TRBJ1-6, is GAGVSQSPRYKVAKRGQDVALRCDPISGHVSLFWYQQALGQGPEFLTYFQNEAQLDKSGLPSDRFFAERPEGSVSTLKIQRTQQEDSAVYLCASSLGGSSYNSPLHFGNGTRLTVT.

This clone has just one count. The chain joins TRBV2 to TRBJ2-3; D is perhaps TRBD2 (5 bases). Germline CDR1 reads SNHLY; CDR2 reads FYNNEI. V gave up 7 bases and J gave up 6 bases, with 14 bases separating them. This CDR3 region has 13 residues. The CDR3 DNA follows: TGTGCCAGCACACGGTCTTGGGAGGATACGCAGTATTTT. Its protein product is CASTRSWEDTQYF.

The chain's CDR3 is CASREQANTEAFF. DNA of the CDR3: TGTGCCAGCAGGGAACAAGCGAACACTGAAGCTTTCTTT. The rearrangement joins TRBV11-1 to TRBJ1-1; D uncertain. The CDR3 sequence is 13 residues long. Trimming shortened V by 6 bases and J by 1 base, and 9 bases separated the two germline ends. Germline-derived CDR1 and CDR2 are SGHAT and FQDESV (reference sequence).

The chain couples TRBV7-6 to TRBJ2-1, with TRBD2 identical over 12 bases. Trimming removed 5 bases from V and 8 bases from J; junction bases left unmatched: 19. This CDR3 region has 19 residues. CDR1 and CDR2 from the germline V gene are SGHVS and FNYEAQ. For the CDR3, the DNA is TGTGCCAGCAGCCCCCAGGGGGCTAGCGGGGGGGCCGAGGGGTATGAGCAGTTCTTC. Protein product: CASSPQGASGGAEGYEQFF.